The rows below give T cell receptor beta chains drawn from one sample of a study of cytomegalovirus exposure and HLA in healthy donors. TCRdb's table, derived via immunoSEQ multiplex PCR, lists solely in-frame clones and lacks some. The top ten clones hold 5.8% of a sample with 110,000 or so clones, around 77% of them seen once. The sequenced sample consisted of PBMCs. Source of these receptors: a young man in good health and CMV-seropositive. The CDR3 runs from the conserved cysteine through the conserved F or W. The order of the fields is J gene, clone size, D gene, V gene, CDR3 protein, CDR3 DNA. The D gene is left open where the match is weak. Size values are once, few and many counts, or a class for expanded clones, and some rows have none.

J: TRBJ1-2; size: .; D: TRBD1; V: TRBV6-5; CDR3: CASSYVTGGGYTF; DNA: TGTGCCAGCAGTTACGTGACAGGGGGCGGCTACACCTTC
J: TRBJ2-6; size: .; D: TRBD1; V: TRBV5-1; CDR3: CASSFGQGVGGANGLTF; DNA: TGCGCCAGCAGCTTCGGACAGGGGGTAGGTGGGGCCAACGGCCTGACTTTC
J: TRBJ1-1; size: .; D: TRBD1; V: TRBV28; CDR3: CASSLPPGQAKGTEAFF; DNA: TGTGCCAGCAGCCTCCCCCCTGGACAGGCAAAGGGGACTGAAGCTTTCTTT
J: TRBJ1-1; size: few; D: TRBD1; V: TRBV5-1; CDR3: CASSLNRQGRGTEAFF; DNA: TGCGCCAGCAGCTTGAACCGACAGGGTAGAGGTACTGAAGCTTTCTTT
J: TRBJ1-1; size: once; D: TRBD1; V: TRBV5-1; CDR3: CASRHSGGRAEAFF; DNA: TGCGCCAGCCGTCATTCAGGGGGCCGGGCTGAAGCTTTCTTT
J: TRBJ2-5; size: .; D: .; V: TRBV9; CDR3: CASSPIQGLETQYF; DNA: TGTGCCAGCAGCCCAATTCAGGGGTTAGAGACCCAGTACTTC
J: TRBJ2-1; size: .; D: TRBD1; V: TRBV25-1; CDR3: CASRDREYNEQFF; DNA: TGTGCCAGCAGGGACAGGGAATACAATGAGCAGTTCTTC
J: TRBJ1-5; size: .; D: .; V: TRBV7-3; CDR3: CASSLNGGVNQPQHF; DNA: TGTGCCAGCAGCCTAAATGGGGGCGTCAATCAGCCCCAGCATTTT
J: TRBJ2-3; size: once; D: .; V: TRBV5-1; CDR3: CASSPAGTDTQYF; DNA: TGCGCCAGCAGCCCGGCGGGCACAGATACGCAGTATTTT
J: TRBJ2-2; size: few; D: .; V: TRBV5-1; CDR3: CASSSPGGTGELFF; DNA: TGCGCCAGCAGCTCCCCCGGCGGCACCGGGGAGCTGTTTTTT
J: TRBJ2-3; size: .; D: TRBD1; V: TRBV19; CDR3: CASRGQTTDTQYF; DNA: TGTGCCAGTAGGGGACAGACCACAGATACGCAGTATTTT
J: TRBJ2-3; size: once; D: .; V: TRBV5-1; CDR3: CASSLSVGLDTQYF; DNA: TGCGCCAGCAGCTTGAGTGTTGGGCTAGATACGCAGTATTTT
J: TRBJ2-5; size: .; D: TRBD2; V: TRBV30; CDR3: CAWSDFSTSGSWEQYF; DNA: TGTGCCTGGAGTGACTTCTCTACTAGCGGGAGCTGGGAGCAGTACTTC
J: TRBJ1-1; size: .; D: .; V: TRBV2; CDR3: CASSVTGYTEAFF; DNA: TGTGCCAGCAGTGTCACGGGATATACTGAAGCTTTCTTT
J: TRBJ2-1; size: .; D: .; V: TRBV5-4; CDR3: CASSLVEGGEQFF; DNA: TGTGCCAGCAGCTTGGTTGAAGGAGGTGAGCAGTTCTTC
J: TRBJ1-2; size: .; D: .; V: TRBV7-9; CDR3: CASSLIIGAYGYTF; DNA: TGTGCCAGCAGCTTAATCATTGGGGCCTATGGCTACACCTTC
J: TRBJ2-5; size: once; D: .; V: TRBV7-8; CDR3: CASSKNARGPQETQYF; DNA: TGTGCCAGCAGCAAAAATGCCCGTGGCCCACAAGAGACCCAGTACTTC
J: TRBJ1-6; size: .; D: TRBD1; V: TRBV5-6; CDR3: CASSSLDRVPGYNSPLHF; DNA: TGTGCCAGCAGCTCGCTGGACAGGGTACCCGGTTATAATTCACCCCTCCACTTT
J: TRBJ1-2; size: .; D: TRBD1; V: TRBV6-1; CDR3: CASRRGQNYGYTF; DNA: TGTGCCAGCCGGAGGGGGCAGAACTATGGCTACACCTTC
J: TRBJ1-2; size: .; D: TRBD1; V: TRBV18; CDR3: CASSIGQGAKGYTF; DNA: TGTGCCAGCTCAATTGGACAGGGGGCGAAAGGCTACACCTTC
J: TRBJ1-1; size: .; D: .; V: TRBV28; CDR3: CASSLGSYTEAFF; DNA: TGTGCCAGCAGTCTCGGGAGCTACACTGAAGCTTTCTTT
J: TRBJ2-7; size: few; D: .; V: TRBV5-4; CDR3: CASSLPGAGDTYEQYF; DNA: TGTGCCAGCAGCCTCCCAGGGGCGGGGGATACCTACGAGCAGTACTTC
J: TRBJ2-1; size: few; D: .; V: TRBV29-1; CDR3: CSTIRDYNEQFF; DNA: TGCAGCACCATCCGGGACTACAATGAGCAGTTCTTC
J: TRBJ2-7; size: once; D: TRBD2; V: TRBV11-2; CDR3: CASSFGLAEAYEQYF; DNA: TGTGCCAGCAGCTTCGGGCTAGCGGAGGCCTACGAGCAGTACTTC
J: TRBJ2-7; size: few; D: .; V: TRBV4-1; CDR3: CASSQDRSYEQYF; DNA: TGCGCCAGCAGCCAAGATCGGTCCTACGAGCAGTACTTC
J: TRBJ1-2; size: .; D: .; V: TRBV11-2; CDR3: CASSLDLRNYGYTF; DNA: TGTGCCAGCAGCTTAGATCTCCGGAACTATGGCTACACCTTC
J: TRBJ2-7; size: .; D: TRBD1; V: TRBV5-1; CDR3: CASSLDTPQGATYEQYF; DNA: TGCGCCAGCAGCTTGGACACGCCCCAGGGGGCGACCTACGAGCAGTACTTC
J: TRBJ2-6; size: .; D: TRBD2; V: TRBV9; CDR3: CASSVEGSGGARPGANGLTF; DNA: TGTGCCAGCAGCGTAGAGGGTAGCGGGGGGGCCCGTCCTGGGGCCAACGGCCTGACTTTC
J: TRBJ2-7; size: .; D: TRBD2; V: TRBV7-6; CDR3: CASSLGLAGETYEQYF; DNA: TGTGCCAGCAGCTTGGGACTAGCGGGAGAGACCTACGAGCAGTACTTC
J: TRBJ2-2; size: .; D: .; V: TRBV5-4; CDR3: CASKQATNTGELFF; DNA: TGTGCCAGCAAACAGGCTACGAACACCGGGGAGCTGTTTTTT
J: TRBJ1-5; size: .; D: TRBD1; V: TRBV2; CDR3: CASSEPGQRYYSNQPQHF; DNA: TGTGCCAGCTCGGAACCGGGACAGAGGTACTATAGCAATCAGCCCCAGCATTTT
J: TRBJ2-1; size: .; D: .; V: TRBV7-9; CDR3: CASSLDNYNEQFF; DNA: TGTGCCAGCAGCTTAGACAACTACAATGAGCAGTTCTTC
J: TRBJ1-5; size: few; D: TRBD1; V: TRBV28; CDR3: CASSFTGGPNQPQHF; DNA: TGTGCCAGCAGTTTTACAGGGGGCCCCAATCAGCCCCAGCATTTT
J: TRBJ1-2; size: .; D: TRBD1; V: TRBV5-1; CDR3: CASSQEGAVDYGYTF; DNA: TGCGCCAGCAGCCAGGAGGGGGCGGTAGATTATGGCTACACCTTC
J: TRBJ2-5; size: .; D: TRBD1; V: TRBV29-1; CDR3: CSVYRGQETQYF; DNA: TGCAGCGTCTACAGGGGGCAGGAGACCCAGTACTTC
J: TRBJ1-4; size: .; D: TRBD1; V: TRBV28; CDR3: CASRARDRDEKLFF; DNA: TGTGCCAGCAGAGCGCGGGACAGGGACGAAAAACTGTTTTTT
J: TRBJ2-5; size: few; D: TRBD2; V: TRBV7-8; CDR3: CASSPGLAAFGTQYF; DNA: TGTGCCAGCAGCCCCGGACTAGCGGCATTTGGGACCCAGTACTTC
J: TRBJ2-4; size: .; D: .; V: TRBV6-1; CDR3: CASSPGLAKNIQYF; DNA: TGTGCCAGCAGTCCAGGGTTAGCCAAAAACATTCAGTACTTC
J: TRBJ2-5; size: .; D: TRBD2; V: TRBV6-6; CDR3: CASSTPLAGDQETQYF; DNA: TGTGCCAGCAGTACCCCACTAGCGGGGGACCAAGAGACCCAGTACTTC
J: TRBJ1-5; size: .; D: .; V: TRBV28; CDR3: CASSSWRGLSNQPQHF; DNA: TGTGCCAGCAGCTCCTGGCGGGGTCTGAGCAATCAGCCCCAGCATTTT
J: TRBJ1-2; size: .; D: .; V: TRBV6-5; CDR3: CASRLQEPNYGYTF; DNA: TGTGCCAGCAGATTGCAGGAACCGAACTATGGCTACACCTTC
J: TRBJ1-1; size: .; D: .; V: TRBV7-2; CDR3: CASSLEGVYTEAFF; DNA: TGTGCCAGCAGCTTAGAGGGGGTTTACACTGAAGCTTTCTTT
J: TRBJ1-6; size: .; D: .; V: TRBV7-9; CDR3: CASSLSLAGSPLHF; DNA: TGTGCCAGCAGCTTAAGCCTTGCGGGCTCACCCCTCCACTTT
J: TRBJ2-3; size: once; D: .; V: TRBV27; CDR3: CASSPPERPTDTQYF; DNA: TGTGCCAGCAGTCCCCCGGAGCGGCCCACAGATACGCAGTATTTT
J: TRBJ1-2; size: .; D: .; V: TRBV19; CDR3: CASTPGRGRVVIGGYTF; DNA: TGTGCCAGTACCCCAGGGAGGGGACGGGTTGTAATTGGTGGCTACACCTTC
J: TRBJ2-1; size: .; D: TRBD2; V: TRBV7-6; CDR3: CASSPAETSSISYNEQFF; DNA: TGTGCCAGCAGCCCCGCCGAGACTAGCAGTATCTCCTACAATGAGCAGTTCTTC
J: TRBJ2-2; size: .; D: .; V: TRBV19; CDR3: CASSRQRITGELFF; DNA: TGTGCCAGTAGTCGACAGAGAATCACCGGGGAGCTGTTTTTT
J: TRBJ2-5; size: .; D: .; V: TRBV19; CDR3: CASSRDSGRETQYF; DNA: TGTGCCAGTAGCCGGGACAGCGGGAGAGAGACCCAGTACTTC